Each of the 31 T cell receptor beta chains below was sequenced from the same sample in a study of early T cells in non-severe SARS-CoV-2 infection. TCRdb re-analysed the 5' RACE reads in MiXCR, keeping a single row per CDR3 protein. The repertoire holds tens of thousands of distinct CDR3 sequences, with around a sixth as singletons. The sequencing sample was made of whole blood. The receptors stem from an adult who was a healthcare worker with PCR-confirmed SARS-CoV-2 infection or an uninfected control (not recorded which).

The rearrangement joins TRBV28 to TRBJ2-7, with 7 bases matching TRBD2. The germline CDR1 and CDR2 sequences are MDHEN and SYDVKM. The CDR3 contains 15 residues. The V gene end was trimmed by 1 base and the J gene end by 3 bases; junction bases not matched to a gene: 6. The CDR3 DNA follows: TGTGCCAGCAGTTTATCGGGACTACTAGGCTACGAGCAGTACTTC. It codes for CASSLSGLLGYEQYF.

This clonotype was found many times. This CDR3 is CASSLDGANQPQHF. In DNA, the CDR3 is TGTGCCAGCAGCTTGGATGGGGCCAATCAGCCCCAGCATTTT. This chain uses TRBV11-2 with TRBJ1-5; the D gene is possibly TRBD1 (5 bases). Germline V gene lookup returns CDR1 SGHAT and CDR2 FQNNGV. The CDR3 spans 14 residues. V was trimmed by 3 bases and J by 3 bases, leaving 9 bases between them.

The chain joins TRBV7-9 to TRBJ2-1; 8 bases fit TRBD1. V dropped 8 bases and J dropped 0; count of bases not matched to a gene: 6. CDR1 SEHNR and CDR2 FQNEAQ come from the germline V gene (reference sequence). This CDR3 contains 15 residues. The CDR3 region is CASVRDRSSYNEQFF. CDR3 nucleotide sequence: TGTGCCAGCGTCCGGGACAGGAGCTCCTACAATGAGCAGTTCTTC.

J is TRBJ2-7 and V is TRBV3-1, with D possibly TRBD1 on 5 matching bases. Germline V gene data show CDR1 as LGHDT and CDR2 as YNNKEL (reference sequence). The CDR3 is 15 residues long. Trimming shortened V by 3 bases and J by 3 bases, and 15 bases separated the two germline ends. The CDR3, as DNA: TGTGCCAGCAGCCAGGCCGCCGACAGTAACTACGAGCAGTACTTC. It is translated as CASSQAADSNYEQYF.

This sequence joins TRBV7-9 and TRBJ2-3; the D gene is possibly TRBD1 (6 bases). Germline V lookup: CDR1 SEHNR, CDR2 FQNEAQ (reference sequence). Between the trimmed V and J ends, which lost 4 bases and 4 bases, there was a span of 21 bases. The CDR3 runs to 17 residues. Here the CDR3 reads CASSYPTSGTKADTQYF. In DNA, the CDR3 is TGTGCCAGCAGCTATCCCACCTCCGGGACAAAAGCAGATACGCAGTATTTT.

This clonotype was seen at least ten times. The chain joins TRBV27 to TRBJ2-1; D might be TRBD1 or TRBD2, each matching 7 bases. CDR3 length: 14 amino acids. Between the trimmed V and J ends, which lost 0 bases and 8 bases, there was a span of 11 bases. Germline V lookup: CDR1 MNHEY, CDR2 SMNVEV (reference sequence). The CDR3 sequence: CASSLSPGGDEQFF. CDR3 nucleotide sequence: TGTGCCAGCAGTTTATCGCCAGGGGGGGATGAGCAGTTCTTC.

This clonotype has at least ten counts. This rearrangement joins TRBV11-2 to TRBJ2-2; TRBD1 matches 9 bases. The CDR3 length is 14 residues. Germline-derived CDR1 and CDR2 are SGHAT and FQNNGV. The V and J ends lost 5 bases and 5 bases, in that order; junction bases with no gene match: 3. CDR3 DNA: TGTGCCAGCAGCGGGGACAGGGAAACCGGGGAGCTGTTTTTT. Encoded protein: CASSGDRETGELFF.

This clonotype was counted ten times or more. The CDR3 loop is CATDRVYTDTQYF. The CDR3 DNA reads TGTGCCACGGACAGGGTTTACACAGATACGCAGTATTTT. The V call is TRBV6-1, the J call TRBJ2-3; TRBD1 matches 8 bases. CDR3 length: 13 amino acids. Germline V gene lookup returns CDR1 MNHNS and CDR2 SASEGT. The junction had 5 bases not matched to a gene; V was cut back by 10 bases and J by 2 bases.

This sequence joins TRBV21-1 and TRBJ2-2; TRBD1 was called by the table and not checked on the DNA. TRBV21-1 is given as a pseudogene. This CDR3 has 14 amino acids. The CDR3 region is CASSTRQGPGELFF. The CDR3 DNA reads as TGTGCCAGCAGCACCCGACAGGGGCCCGGGGAGCTGTTTTTT.

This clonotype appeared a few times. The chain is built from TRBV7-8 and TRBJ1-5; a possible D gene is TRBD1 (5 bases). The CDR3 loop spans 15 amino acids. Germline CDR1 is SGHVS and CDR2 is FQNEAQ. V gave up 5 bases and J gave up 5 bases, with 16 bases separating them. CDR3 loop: CASSEDRASHQPQHF. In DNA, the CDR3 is TGTGCCAGCAGCGAAGACAGAGCCTCCCATCAGCCCCAGCATTTT.

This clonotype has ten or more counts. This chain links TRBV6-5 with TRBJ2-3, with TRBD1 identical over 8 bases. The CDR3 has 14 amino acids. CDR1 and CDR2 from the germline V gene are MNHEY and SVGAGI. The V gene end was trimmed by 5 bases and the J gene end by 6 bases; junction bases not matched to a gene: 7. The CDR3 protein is CASSLQGAGDTQYF. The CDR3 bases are TGTGCCAGCAGTCTTCAGGGGGCAGGGGATACGCAGTATTTT.

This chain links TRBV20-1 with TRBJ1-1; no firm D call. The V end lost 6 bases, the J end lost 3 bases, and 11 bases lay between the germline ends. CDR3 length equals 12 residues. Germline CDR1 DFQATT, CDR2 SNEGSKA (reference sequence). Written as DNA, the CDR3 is TGCAGTGCCACTAGGGCAGACACTGAAGCTTTCTTT. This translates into CSATRADTEAFF.

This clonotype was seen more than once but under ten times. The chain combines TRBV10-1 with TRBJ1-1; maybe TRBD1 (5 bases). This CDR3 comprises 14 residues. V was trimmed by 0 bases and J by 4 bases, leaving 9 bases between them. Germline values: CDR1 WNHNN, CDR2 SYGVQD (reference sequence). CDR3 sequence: CASSESGQGTEAFF. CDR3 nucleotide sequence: TGCGCCAGCAGTGAGTCGGGGCAGGGCACTGAAGCTTTCTTT.

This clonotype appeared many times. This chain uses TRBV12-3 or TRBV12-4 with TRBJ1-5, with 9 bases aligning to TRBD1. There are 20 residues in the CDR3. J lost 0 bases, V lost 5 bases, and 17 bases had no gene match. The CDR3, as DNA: TGTGCCAGCAGTCGACCCGTTTTAGGACAGGGGCCTTTTAGCAATCAGCCCCAGCATTTT. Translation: CASSRPVLGQGPFSNQPQHF.

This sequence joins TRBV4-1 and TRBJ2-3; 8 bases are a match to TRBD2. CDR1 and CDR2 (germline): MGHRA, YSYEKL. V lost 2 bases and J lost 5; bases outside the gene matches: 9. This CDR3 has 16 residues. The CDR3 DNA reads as TGCGCCAGCAGCCAATCCAGCGGGGGTATTCAAGATACGCAGTATTTT. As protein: CASSQSSGGIQDTQYF.

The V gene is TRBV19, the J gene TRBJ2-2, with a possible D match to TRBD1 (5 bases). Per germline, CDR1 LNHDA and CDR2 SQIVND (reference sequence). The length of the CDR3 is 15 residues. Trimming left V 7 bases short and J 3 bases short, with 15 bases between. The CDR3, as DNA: TGTGCCAGTATGAGACGACAGACCCACACCGGGGAGCTGTTTTTT. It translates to CASMRRQTHTGELFF. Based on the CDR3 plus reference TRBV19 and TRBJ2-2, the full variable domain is DGGITQSPKYLFRKEGQNVTLSCEQNLNHDAMYWYRQDPGQGLRLIYYSQIVNDFQKGDIAEGYSVSREKKESFPLTVTSAQKNPTAFYLCASMRRQTHTGELFFGEGSRLTVL.

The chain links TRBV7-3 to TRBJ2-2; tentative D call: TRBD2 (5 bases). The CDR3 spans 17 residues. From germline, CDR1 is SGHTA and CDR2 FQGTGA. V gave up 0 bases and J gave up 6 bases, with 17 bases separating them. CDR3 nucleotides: TGTGCCAGCAGCTTAACAGGACTGGACGTATCGGCCGGGGAGCTGTTTTTT. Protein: CASSLTGLDVSAGELFF.

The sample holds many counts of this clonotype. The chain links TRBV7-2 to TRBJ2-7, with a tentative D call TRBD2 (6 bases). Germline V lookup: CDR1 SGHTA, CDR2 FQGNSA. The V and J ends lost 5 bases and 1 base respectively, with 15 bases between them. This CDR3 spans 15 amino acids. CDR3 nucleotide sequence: TGTGCCAGCAGCGCACGGGGGAGACAGTCCTACGAGCAGTACTTC. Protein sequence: CASSARGRQSYEQYF.

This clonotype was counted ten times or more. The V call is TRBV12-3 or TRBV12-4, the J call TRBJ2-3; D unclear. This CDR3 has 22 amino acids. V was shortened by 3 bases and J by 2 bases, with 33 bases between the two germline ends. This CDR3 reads CASSFPRRPFSPFASTTDTQYF. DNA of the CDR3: TGTGCCAGCAGTTTTCCTCGGCGACCCTTTAGCCCTTTCGCTTCCACCACAGATACGCAGTATTTT.

CDR3 DNA: TGTGCCAGCAGTATGGGGCTAGCGGGAGGGGATGAGCAGTTCTTC. This encodes CASSMGLAGGDEQFF. The gene calls are TRBV12-3 or TRBV12-4 and TRBJ2-1; 12 bases fit TRBD2. Trimming cost V 5 bases and J 8 bases; bases outside gene matches: 7. This CDR3 spans 15 amino acids.

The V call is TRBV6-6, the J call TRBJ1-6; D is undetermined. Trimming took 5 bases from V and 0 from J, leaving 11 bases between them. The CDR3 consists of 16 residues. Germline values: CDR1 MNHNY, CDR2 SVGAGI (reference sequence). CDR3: CASSLSPSSYNSPLHF. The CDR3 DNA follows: TGTGCCAGCAGTCTCTCTCCGAGCTCCTATAATTCACCCCTCCACTTT.

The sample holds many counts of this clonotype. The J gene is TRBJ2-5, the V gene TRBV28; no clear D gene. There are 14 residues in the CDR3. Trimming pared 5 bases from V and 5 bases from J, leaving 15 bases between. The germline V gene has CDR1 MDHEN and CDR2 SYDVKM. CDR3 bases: TGTGCCAGCAGTGGGGTAATAATACCGGAGACCCAGTACTTC. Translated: CASSGVIIPETQYF.

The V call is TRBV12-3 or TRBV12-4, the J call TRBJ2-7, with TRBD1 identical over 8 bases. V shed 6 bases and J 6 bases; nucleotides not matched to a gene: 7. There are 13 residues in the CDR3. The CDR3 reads CASSPTGAGEQYF. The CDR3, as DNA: TGTGCCAGCAGCCCGACAGGGGCGGGCGAGCAGTACTTC.

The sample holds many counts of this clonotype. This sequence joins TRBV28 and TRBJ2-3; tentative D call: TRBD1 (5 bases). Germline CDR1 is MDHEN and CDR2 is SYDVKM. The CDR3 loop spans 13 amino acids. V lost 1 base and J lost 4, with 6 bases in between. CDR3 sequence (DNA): TGTGCCAGCAGTTTATCCAGGGCAGATACGCAGTATTTT. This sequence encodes CASSLSRADTQYF.

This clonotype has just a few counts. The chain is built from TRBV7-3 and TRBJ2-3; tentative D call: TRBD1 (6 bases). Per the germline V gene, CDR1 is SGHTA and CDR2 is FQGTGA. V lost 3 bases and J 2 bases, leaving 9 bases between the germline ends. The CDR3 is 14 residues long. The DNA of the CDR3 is TGTGCCAGCAGCTTCGGGACACTCACAGATACGCAGTATTTT. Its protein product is CASSFGTLTDTQYF.

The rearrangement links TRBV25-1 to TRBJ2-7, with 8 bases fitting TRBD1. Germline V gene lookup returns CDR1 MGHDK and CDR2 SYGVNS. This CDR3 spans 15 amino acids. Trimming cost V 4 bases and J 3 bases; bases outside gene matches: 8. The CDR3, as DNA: TGTGCCAGCAGTGCCCCAGGACAGGGATACTACGAGCAGTACTTC. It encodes CASSAPGQGYYEQYF.

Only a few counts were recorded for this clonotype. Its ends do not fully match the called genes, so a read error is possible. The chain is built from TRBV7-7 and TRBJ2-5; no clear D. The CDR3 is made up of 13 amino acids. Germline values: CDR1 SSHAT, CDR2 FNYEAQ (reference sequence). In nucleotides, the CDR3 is TGTGCTAGCAGCTTGGGCCACTGGGAGACCCAGTACTTC. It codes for CASSLGHWETQYF.

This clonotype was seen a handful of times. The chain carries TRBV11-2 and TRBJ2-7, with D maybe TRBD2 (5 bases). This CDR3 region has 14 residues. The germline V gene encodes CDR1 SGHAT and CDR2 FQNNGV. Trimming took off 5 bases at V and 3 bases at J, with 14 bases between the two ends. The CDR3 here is CASSPRTGGYEQYF. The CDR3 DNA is TGTGCCAGCAGCCCTAGGACTGGAGGCTACGAGCAGTACTTC.

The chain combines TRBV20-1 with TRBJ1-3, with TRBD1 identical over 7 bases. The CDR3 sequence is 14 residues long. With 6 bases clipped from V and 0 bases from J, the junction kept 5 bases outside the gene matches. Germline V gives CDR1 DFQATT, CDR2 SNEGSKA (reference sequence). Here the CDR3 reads CSAQQGYSGNTIYF. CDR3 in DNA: TGCAGTGCCCAACAGGGGTACTCTGGAAACACCATATATTTT.

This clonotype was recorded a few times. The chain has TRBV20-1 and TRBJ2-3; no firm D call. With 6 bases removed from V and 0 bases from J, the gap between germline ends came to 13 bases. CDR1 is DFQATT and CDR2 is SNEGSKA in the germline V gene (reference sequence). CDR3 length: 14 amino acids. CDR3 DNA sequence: TGCAGTGCCCACGGTCCCCCGAGCACAGATACGCAGTATTTT. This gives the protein CSAHGPPSTDTQYF.

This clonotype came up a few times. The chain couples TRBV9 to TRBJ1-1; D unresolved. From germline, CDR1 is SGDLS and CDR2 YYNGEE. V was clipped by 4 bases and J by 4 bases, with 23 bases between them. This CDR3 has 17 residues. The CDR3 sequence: CASSTLGLRGGCTEAFF. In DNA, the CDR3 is TGTGCCAGCAGCACACTAGGTCTGCGGGGAGGATGCACTGAAGCTTTCTTT.